This note documents a single T cell receptor beta chain sequence. Its matching antigen is unknown. The data were obtained in a study of human T cells and chemical hapten exposure. Across the study: Patch tests applied 0.01% DPC to the upper back, read at 6 days.

Trimming pared 5 bases from V and 4 bases from J, leaving 13 bases between. The CDR3 extends over 14 amino acids. Looked up from germline, CDR1 is SGHTA and CDR2 is FQGNSA. Study-level points and caveats: Compared to controls, expanded TCRs made significantly more large clusters of similar CDR3s. With DPC sensitization, TCRs exceeding 1 in 1000 frequency showed no change.

Documented time point: patch test 2, 6 weeks after DPC sensitization. Stated treatment: therapeutic diphenylcyclopropenone sensitization with weekly scalp DPC. TCRdb itself ran the RACE reads through MiXCR, one entry per CDR3 protein. This table has about 73,000 distinct CDR3 sequences, 8.5% to 9% appearing once. This clonotype originated in a woman between 45 and 60 years old with alopecia areata. Some clones in this sample may be carry-over from other donors' samples. The chain uses TRBV7-2 and TRBJ2-3; TRBD2 might be the D (6 bases). The sample consisted of whole blood, taken in connection with sensitization to the hapten diphenylcyclopropenone (DPC). This chain's CDR3 is CASSRLVAADTQYF. The CDR3, as DNA: TGTGCCAGCAGCAGACTAGTGGCGGCAGATACGCAGTATTTT.